This TCR beta chain was observed in a study of T-cell memory formation after mild COVID-19. Study overall: The two donors had largely donor-specific TCR clusters. Study-wide results and limits: The second-wave clones peaking on day 37 were not confirmed as SARS-CoV-2-specific. CD4/CD8 balance characterized clones contracting day 15 to 85, and CD4+ skew characterized later expanders.

This clonotype was detected ten times or more. What it binds is not known. The CDR3 loop spans 17 amino acids. The V gene's germline CDR1 is SSHAT and CDR2 FNYEAQ (reference sequence). The ends were cut back, 2 bases at V and 0 bases at J, with 13 bases in the middle. One entry per CDR3 protein, called by TCRdb with MiXCR from the 5' RACE reads. The data hold hundreds of thousands of distinct CDR3 sequences, with approximately 14% observed a single time. The receptor comes from a man between 18 and 29 years old who had mild COVID-19 (a few samples of this study predate the infection). Cell type and time point are not known. The source material was PBMCs or a T cell subset sorted from them (not recorded which). The J gene is TRBJ2-2, the V gene TRBV7-7; D uncertain. As DNA, the CDR3 is TGTGCCAGCAGCTTATCTATGGCGGACGCGAACACCGGGGAGCTGTTTTTT. Translation gives CASSLSMADANTGELFF.